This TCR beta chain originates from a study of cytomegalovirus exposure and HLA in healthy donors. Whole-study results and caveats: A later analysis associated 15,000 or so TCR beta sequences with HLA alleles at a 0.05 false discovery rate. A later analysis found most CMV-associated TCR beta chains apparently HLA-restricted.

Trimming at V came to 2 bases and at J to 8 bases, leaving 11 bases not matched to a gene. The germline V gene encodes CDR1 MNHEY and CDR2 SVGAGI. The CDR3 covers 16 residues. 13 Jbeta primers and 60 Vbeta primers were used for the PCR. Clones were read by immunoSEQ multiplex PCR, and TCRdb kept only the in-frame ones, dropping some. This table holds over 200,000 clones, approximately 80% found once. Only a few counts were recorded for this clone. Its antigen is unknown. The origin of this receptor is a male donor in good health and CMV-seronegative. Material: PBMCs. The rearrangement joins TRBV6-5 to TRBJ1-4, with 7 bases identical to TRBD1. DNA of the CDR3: TGTGCCAGCAGTTACCGGAGGGCCTCCAGGGGGGAAAAACTGTTTTTT. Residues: CASSYRRASRGEKLFF.